The rows below give T cell receptor beta chains drawn from one sample of a study of T cell responses to AZD1222 COVID-19 vaccine. Measured with immunoSEQ multiplex PCR; TCRdb has only the in-frame clones, and not every one. Of roughly 150,000 clones listed, roughly nine tenths are singletons. Sequenced here: peripheral blood, sampled 28 days after the second AZD1222 dose. The receptor source for this set is an adult who received the AZD1222 COVID-19 vaccine. Each CDR3 is given with its conserved first and last residue. D genes are given only for firm matches. Not every row has a clone size; where given, it reads once, few, many or a size class.

-,TRBV19,TRBJ1-2,-,CASSSRLPGELKGYTF,TGTGCCAGTAGTTCCCGACTGCCAGGGGAATTAAAGGGCTACACCTTC
-,TRBV11-3,TRBJ2-1,-,CASRNRAPGALVYNEQFF,TGTGCCAGCAGAAACCGCGCCCCAGGGGCGTTGGTCTACAATGAGCAGTTCTTC
-,TRBV7-8,TRBJ1-2,-,CASSAQVVDGYTF,TGTGCCAGCAGCGCCCAGGTTGTAGATGGCTACACCTTC
once,TRBV7-6,TRBJ1-1,TRBD1,CASSLGHWTGDTEAFF,TGTGCCAGCAGCTTGGGGCACTGGACAGGGGACACTGAAGCTTTCTTT
-,TRBV5-8,TRBJ2-7,-,CASSWGGPYEQYF,TGTGCCAGCAGTTGGGGGGGCCCTTACGAGCAGTACTTC
-,TRBV7-8,TRBJ1-5,-,CASNHNPRSGGSQPQHF,TGTGCCAGCAACCATAATCCACGATCCGGGGGAAGTCAGCCCCAGCATTTT
-,TRBV9,TRBJ2-5,TRBD2,CASSVAGGQETQYF,TGTGCCAGCAGCGTGGCGGGGGGCCAAGAGACCCAGTACTTC
-,TRBV5-8,TRBJ1-4,TRBD1,CASSLTSGTGIEKLFF,TGTGCCAGCAGCTTAACCTCCGGGACAGGGATTGAAAAACTGTTTTTT
-,TRBV15,TRBJ1-1,-,CATSRVGGTEAFF,TGTGCCACCAGCAGAGTTGGGGGGACCGAAGCTTTCTTT
-,TRBV4-3,TRBJ1-2,TRBD1,CASSQDLGQETDGYTF,TGCGCCAGCAGCCAAGATCTCGGACAGGAAACGGACGGCTACACCTTC
-,TRBV5-1,TRBJ1-2,-,CASSLPSSAYGYTF,TGCGCCAGCAGCTTACCCTCGTCTGCCTATGGCTACACCTTC
-,TRBV5-1,TRBJ1-3,-,CASSLSVSAGPFSGNTIYF,TGCGCCAGCAGCTTGAGCGTTTCGGCAGGGCCCTTCTCTGGAAACACCATATATTTT
-,TRBV4-1,TRBJ1-5,-,CASSQDGAWARWDQPQHF,TGCGCCAGCAGCCAAGATGGGGCGTGGGCCCGGTGGGATCAGCCCCAGCATTTT
-,TRBV2,TRBJ1-1,-,CASRLDWNTEAFF,TGTGCCAGCAGGTTGGATTGGAACACTGAAGCTTTCTTT
-,TRBV5-4,TRBJ2-2,TRBD2,CASSLGSGGAITGELFF,TGTGCCAGCAGCTTGGGTAGCGGGGGGGCGATCACCGGGGAGCTGTTTTTT
-,TRBV7-2,TRBJ1-2,TRBD1,CAWGGRTGKGGYTF,TGTGCCTGGGGGGGAAGGACAGGGAAGGGTGGCTACACCTTC
once,TRBV7-2,TRBJ2-5,TRBD2,CASSRYSGGQTQYF,TGTGCCAGCAGCCGTTATTCGGGGGGACAGACCCAGTACTTC